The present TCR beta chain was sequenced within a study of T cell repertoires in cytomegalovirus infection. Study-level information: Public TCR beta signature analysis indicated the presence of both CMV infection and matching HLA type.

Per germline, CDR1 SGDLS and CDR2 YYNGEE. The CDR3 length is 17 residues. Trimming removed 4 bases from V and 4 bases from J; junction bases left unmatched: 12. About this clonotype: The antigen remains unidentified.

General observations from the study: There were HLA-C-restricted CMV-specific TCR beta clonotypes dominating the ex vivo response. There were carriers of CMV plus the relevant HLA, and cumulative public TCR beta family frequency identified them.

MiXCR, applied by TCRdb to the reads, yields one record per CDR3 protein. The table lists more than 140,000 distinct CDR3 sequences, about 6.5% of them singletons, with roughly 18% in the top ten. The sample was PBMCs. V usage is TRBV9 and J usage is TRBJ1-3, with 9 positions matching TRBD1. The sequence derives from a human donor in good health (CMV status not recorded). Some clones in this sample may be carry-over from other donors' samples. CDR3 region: CASSPTGGSSSGNTIYF. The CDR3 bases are TGTGCCAGCAGCCCGACAGGGGGTTCCAGTTCCGGAAACACCATATATTTT. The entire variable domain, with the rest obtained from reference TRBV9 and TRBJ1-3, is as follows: DSGVTQTPKHLITATGQRVTLRCSPRSGDLSVYWYQQSLDQGLQFLIQYYNGEERAKGNILERFSAQQFPDLHSELNLSSLELGDSALYFCASSPTGGSSSGNTIYFGEGSWLTVV.